This TCR beta chain was profiled in a study of T cell responses to AZD1222 COVID-19 vaccine. Study details: Second-dose intervals near 4 or 12 weeks were combined.

This CDR3 has 14 amino acids. Germline CDR1 reads PRHDT; CDR2 reads FYEKMQ (reference sequence). Trimming pared 6 bases from V and 7 bases from J, leaving 13 bases between. Regarding this clone: Its antigen is not identified.

Study outcomes and limitations: Nearly half of the spike-specific TCRs reportedly recognize variant regions that carry no mutations.

Produced via immunoSEQ multiplex PCR; TCRdb's table is partial and in-frame only. The data show about 97,000 clones, about 88% seen once. The V call is TRBV13, the J call TRBJ1-6; tentative D call: TRBD1 (5 bases). This clonotype was sampled from an adult in good health. The sequenced sample was peripheral blood, obtained on day 0 of AZD1222 vaccination. CDR3 loop: CASRFGTYNSPLHF. CDR3 coding DNA: TGTGCCAGCAGATTCGGGACGTACAATTCACCCCTCCACTTT.